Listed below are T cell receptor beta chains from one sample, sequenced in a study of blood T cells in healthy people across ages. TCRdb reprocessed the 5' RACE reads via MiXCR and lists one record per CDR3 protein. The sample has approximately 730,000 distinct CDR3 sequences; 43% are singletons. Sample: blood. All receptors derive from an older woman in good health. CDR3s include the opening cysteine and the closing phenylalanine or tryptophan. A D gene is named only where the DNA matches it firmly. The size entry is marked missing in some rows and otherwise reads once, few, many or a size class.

TGTGCCAGCAGCTTCGCCGGGACAGCGAACACTGAAGCTTTCTTT | CASSFAGTANTEAFF | TRBJ1-1 | 15 | few | TRBD1 | TRBV7-9
TGTGCCAGCAGTTCCCGACAGGGGGCGTGGGGTGAGGCTTTCTTT | CASSSRQGAWGEAFF | TRBJ1-1 | 15 | NA | TRBD1 | TRBV27
TGTGCCTTGGAGGGGGCGGACGACCCTTACAATGAGCAGTTCTTC | CALEGADDPYNEQFF | TRBJ2-1 | 15 | once | NA | TRBV7-3
TGTGCCAGCAGTTCCGGTCTTCGTACCGGGGAGCTGTTTTTT | CASSSGLRTGELFF | TRBJ2-2 | 14 | NA | NA | TRBV12-3/TRBV12-4
TGTGCCAGCAGTCGGACAGGGGTAACCACAGATACGCAGTATTTT | CASSRTGVTTDTQYF | TRBJ2-3 | 15 | NA | TRBD1 | TRBV7-2
TGCGCCAGCAGCCAAGATCTGGGGACGGGGACGCAGTTCTTC | CASSQDLGTGTQFF | TRBJ2-1 | 14 | NA | NA | TRBV4-3
TGTGCCACCAACACGGGCACAGGGGGCTATGGCTACACCTTC | CATNTGTGGYGYTF | TRBJ1-2 | 14 | few | TRBD1 | TRBV27
TGCAGTGCTCCAAGACAGGGGGCCCAGCCCCAGCATTTT | CSAPRQGAQPQHF | TRBJ1-5 | 13 | NA | TRBD1 | TRBV20-1
TGTGCCAGCAGCTTAGTTCAACTAGCGGGGGGGGAAGAGACCCATTACTTC | CASSLVQLAGGEETHYF | TRBJ2-5 | 17 | NA | TRBD2 | TRBV7-2
TGCAGCGCCGTAACAGGGTATCGAGAGACCCAGTACTTC | CSAVTGYRETQYF | TRBJ2-5 | 13 | NA | NA | TRBV29-1